This is a list of T cell receptor beta chains from one sample in a study of patients and donors after allogeneic stem cell transplantation. From the RT-PCR reads, TCRdb called clonotypes with MiXCR, one entry per CDR3 protein. The profile covers 200,000 to 250,000 distinct CDR3 sequences, with roughly 14% appearing a single time and around a tenth taken by the ten largest. Sample: blood, either unsorted or a sorted T cell fraction (not recorded which). Receptors originate from a human donor who was either an allogeneic HSCT recipient or a stem cell or donor lymphocyte infusion donor (not recorded which). It is not recorded whose cells these are; they may come from a transplant donor. CDR3s include the opening cysteine and the closing phenylalanine or tryptophan. D genes are given only for firm matches. Part of the rows lack a size; the others show once, few, many or a class for expanded clones.

J: TRBJ2-7; size: -; D: TRBD2; V: TRBV5-1; DNA: TGCGCCAGCAGCGAGACGAGACCGGGACTAGCATCTGAGCAGTACTTC; CDR3: CASSETRPGLASEQYF
J: TRBJ1-4; size: few; D: -; V: TRBV30; DNA: TGTGCCTGGAGCGCCGGGGGGCAGGGTGAAAAACTGTTTTTT; CDR3: CAWSAGGQGEKLFF
J: TRBJ2-3; size: few; D: -; V: TRBV9; DNA: TGTGCCAGCAGCCTCGGGACTCAGGATACAGATACGCAGTATTTT; CDR3: CASSLGTQDTDTQYF
J: TRBJ2-7; size: few; D: TRBD2; V: TRBV6-5; DNA: TGTGCCAGCAGTGACTCGGGACTAGCGGGGTACGAGCAGTACTTC; CDR3: CASSDSGLAGYEQYF
J: TRBJ2-3; size: few; D: TRBD1; V: TRBV7-2; DNA: TGTGCCAGCAGTTGGGGGACAGACACAGATACGCAGTATTTT; CDR3: CASSWGTDTDTQYF
J: TRBJ2-1; size: few; D: -; V: TRBV13; DNA: TGTGCCAGCAGCCCCCTTCGCGAGCAGTTCTTC; CDR3: CASSPLREQFF
J: TRBJ1-3; size: -; D: -; V: TRBV5-5; DNA: TGTGCCAGCAGCCAGCGGGGGGGTCTCTCTGGAAACACCATATATTTT; CDR3: CASSQRGGLSGNTIYF
J: TRBJ2-3; size: many; D: -; V: TRBV7-2; DNA: TGTGCCAGCAGCCCGGACTCCCTCGGCACAGATACGCAGTATTTT; CDR3: CASSPDSLGTDTQYF
J: TRBJ2-1; size: few; D: TRBD2; V: TRBV27; DNA: TGTGCCACAGCTCCCGGGACTAGCGGAAATGAGCAGTTCTTC; CDR3: CATAPGTSGNEQFF
J: TRBJ2-1; size: -; D: TRBD2; V: TRBV30; DNA: TGTGCCTGGAGTTCGACTAGCGGGGGCTGGAATGAGCAGTTCTTC; CDR3: CAWSSTSGGWNEQFF
J: TRBJ1-2; size: -; D: TRBD1; V: TRBV6-1; DNA: TGTGCCAGCAGCCAAGGACAGGGAGCAATCGGGGCTGGCTACACCTTC; CDR3: CASSQGQGAIGAGYTF
J: TRBJ2-3; size: many; D: TRBD2; V: TRBV7-3; DNA: TGTGCCAGCAGCTTAAGAGGGGAGCGGGGGGGCTCCCCAGATACGCAGTATTTT; CDR3: CASSLRGERGGSPDTQYF
J: TRBJ2-3; size: -; D: TRBD2; V: TRBV20-1; DNA: TGCAGTGCTAGATTGCGGGGGGCTAATCAGTATTTT; CDR3: CSARLRGANQYF
J: TRBJ1-2; size: -; D: -; V: TRBV20-1; DNA: TGCAGTGCTAGAGCGCCTGTAGGGCGGGGATATGGCTACACCTTC; CDR3: CSARAPVGRGYGYTF
J: TRBJ2-1; size: few; D: TRBD2; V: TRBV27; DNA: TGTGCCAGCAGCACTCGACTAGCGGGGGGTATTCACAATGAGCAGTTCTTC; CDR3: CASSTRLAGGIHNEQFF
J: TRBJ1-5; size: -; D: TRBD1; V: TRBV9; DNA: TGTGCCAGCAGCCCCACAGGGGCCCCAAATCAGCCCCAGCATTTT; CDR3: CASSPTGAPNQPQHF
J: TRBJ2-1; size: -; D: -; V: TRBV9; DNA: TGTGCCAGCAGCGCGCGAGGCCAGGGCTCCTACAATGAGCAGTTCTTC; CDR3: CASSARGQGSYNEQFF
J: TRBJ1-1; size: few; D: TRBD1; V: TRBV30; DNA: TGTGCCTGGAGGGTACCGGACAGGGATTTGAACACTGAAGCTTTCTTT; CDR3: CAWRVPDRDLNTEAFF
J: TRBJ2-7; size: -; D: -; V: TRBV6-1; DNA: TGTGCCAGCAGGCAAGTACAGGCCTTCACGCCCTACGAGCAGTACTTC; CDR3: CASRQVQAFTPYEQYF
J: TRBJ1-2; size: few; D: -; V: TRBV14; DNA: TGTGCCAGCAGCCAAGAACAGATTTCTGGCTACACCTTC; CDR3: CASSQEQISGYTF
J: TRBJ2-7; size: -; D: TRBD1; V: TRBV2; DNA: TGTGCCAGCAGCTACAGGGGGTATGAGCAGTACTTC; CDR3: CASSYRGYEQYF
J: TRBJ1-2; size: -; D: -; V: TRBV5-1; DNA: TGCGCCAGCAGCTTGGAGGGGTCTCGTGGCTACACCTTC; CDR3: CASSLEGSRGYTF
J: TRBJ2-3; size: few; D: TRBD2; V: TRBV19; DNA: TGTGCCAGTACCCTGACTAGCGGGGTAACAGATACGCAGTATTTT; CDR3: CASTLTSGVTDTQYF
J: TRBJ2-4; size: -; D: -; V: TRBV2; DNA: TGTGCCAGCAGTGAACAGGGAAGAGCCAAAAACATTCAGTACTTC; CDR3: CASSEQGRAKNIQYF
J: TRBJ2-1; size: -; D: -; V: TRBV5-1; DNA: TGCGCCAGCAGCTTGGGCGGGGTTCCCAGCAATGAGCAGTTCTTC; CDR3: CASSLGGVPSNEQFF
J: TRBJ2-5; size: -; D: TRBD1; V: TRBV2; DNA: TGTGCCAGCTGGGGTAGGGGGCTGCAAGAGACCCAGTACTTC; CDR3: CASWGRGLQETQYF
J: TRBJ1-1; size: few; D: -; V: TRBV29-1; DNA: TGCAGCGTTGAAGTACGCGGGGGTGACACTGAAGCTTTCTTT; CDR3: CSVEVRGGDTEAFF
J: TRBJ2-1; size: -; D: TRBD2; V: TRBV7-9; DNA: TGTGCCAGCAGCCCGTTCCTAGCGGGGGTTCGGGAAGGTGAGCAGTTCTTC; CDR3: CASSPFLAGVREGEQFF
J: TRBJ1-1; size: few; D: -; V: TRBV20-1; DNA: TGCAGTGCTAAATACGATAACAGGGAGAACACTGAAGCTTTCTTT; CDR3: CSAKYDNRENTEAFF
J: TRBJ2-5; size: -; D: -; V: TRBV6-5; DNA: TGTGCCAGCAGTTACGAACAGTCCTTAAGAGGGACCCAGTACTTC; CDR3: CASSYEQSLRGTQYF
J: TRBJ1-6; size: many; D: -; V: TRBV12-3/TRBV12-4; DNA: TGTGCCAGCAGTCCGGGGCATAATTCACCCCTCCACTTT; CDR3: CASSPGHNSPLHF
J: TRBJ2-3; size: few; D: -; V: TRBV20-1; DNA: TGCAGTGCTGGGTCAGCCGGCACAGATACGCAGTATTTT; CDR3: CSAGSAGTDTQYF
J: TRBJ1-1; size: -; D: -; V: TRBV28; DNA: TGTGCCAGCAGCATAGTGACAGGAATGAACACTGAAGCTTTCTTT; CDR3: CASSIVTGMNTEAFF
J: TRBJ1-1; size: many; D: -; V: TRBV19; DNA: TGTGCCAGTAGTATCCAGGGGCCGAACACTGAAGCTTTCTTT; CDR3: CASSIQGPNTEAFF
J: TRBJ1-5; size: once; D: -; V: TRBV20-1; DNA: TGCAGTGCTAGAGATTTTTTAAATAGCAATCAGCCCCAGCATTTT; CDR3: CSARDFLNSNQPQHF
J: TRBJ2-3; size: -; D: -; V: TRBV2; DNA: TGTGCCAGCAGTGGGACAGTCAAAGCCACAGATACGCAGTATTTT; CDR3: CASSGTVKATDTQYF
J: TRBJ2-1; size: -; D: -; V: TRBV7-3; DNA: TGTGCCAGCAGCCAAAGGGGGGGTATCAATGAGCAGTTCTTC; CDR3: CASSQRGGINEQFF
J: TRBJ2-1; size: many; D: -; V: TRBV12-3/TRBV12-4; DNA: TGTGCCAGCAGTTTAGCGGTCGGGGGTGAGCAGTTCTTC; CDR3: CASSLAVGGEQFF
J: TRBJ1-4; size: -; D: -; V: TRBV7-8; DNA: TGTGCCAGCAGCCCCAGTCGTGGGCCTAATGAAAAACTGTTTTTT; CDR3: CASSPSRGPNEKLFF
J: TRBJ2-3; size: -; D: TRBD2; V: TRBV6-1; DNA: TGTGCCAGCACCGGAGTAGCGGGGGCTGATACGCAGTATTTT; CDR3: CASTGVAGADTQYF
J: TRBJ2-7; size: -; D: -; V: TRBV6-5; DNA: TGTGCCAGCAGCCGTGGCGAGGACGAGCAGTACTTC; CDR3: CASSRGEDEQYF
J: TRBJ2-1; size: -; D: TRBD2; V: TRBV7-3; DNA: TGTGCCAGCAGCCCCCGGGAGGGGGTCGGCTCCTACAATGAGCAGTTCTTC; CDR3: CASSPREGVGSYNEQFF
J: TRBJ2-1; size: -; D: TRBD2; V: TRBV4-2; DNA: TGTGCCAGCAGCCCCATAGGAGGCGGGAGGGCGGGCAATGAGCAGTTCTTC; CDR3: CASSPIGGGRAGNEQFF
J: TRBJ2-5; size: -; D: -; V: TRBV5-4; DNA: TGTGCCAGCAGCCGAACGAATGAAAGGGAGACCCAGTACTTC; CDR3: CASSRTNERETQYF
J: TRBJ2-1; size: many; D: TRBD2; V: TRBV7-2; DNA: TGTGCCAGCAGCGCCACAACTAGCGGGGGAAACAATGAGCAGTTCTTC; CDR3: CASSATTSGGNNEQFF
J: TRBJ1-2; size: few; D: -; V: TRBV21-1; DNA: TGTGCCAGCGCTCGGGCGACAGGGGATGGCTACACCTTC; CDR3: CASARATGDGYTF
J: TRBJ2-7; size: few; D: -; V: TRBV6-5; DNA: TGTGCCAGCAGTTACTCGGAGGAATCAACCTACGAGCAGTACTTC; CDR3: CASSYSEESTYEQYF
J: TRBJ2-7; size: few; D: TRBD1; V: TRBV9; DNA: TGTGCCAGCAGCGTAGCGCAGGGGGCCTACGAGCAGTACTTC; CDR3: CASSVAQGAYEQYF
J: TRBJ2-2; size: many; D: TRBD2; V: TRBV11-2; DNA: TGTGCCAGCAGCTTAGTAGCGGGTGCGAGGTGGGACACCGGGGAGCTGTTTTTT; CDR3: CASSLVAGARWDTGELFF
J: TRBJ1-3; size: many; D: -; V: TRBV11-2; DNA: TGTGCCAGCAGCTTATCCCGCGGCAACACCATATATTTT; CDR3: CASSLSRGNTIYF
J: TRBJ2-2; size: -; D: -; V: TRBV4-3; DNA: TGCGCCAGCAGCCGGAGTCTAGGCGGGGCGAACACCGGGGAGCTGTTTTTT; CDR3: CASSRSLGGANTGELFF
J: TRBJ1-5; size: many; D: -; V: TRBV2; DNA: TGTGCCAGCAGTTCCACAGGATCGGGGCAGCCCCAGCATTTT; CDR3: CASSSTGSGQPQHF
J: TRBJ1-1; size: many; D: TRBD1; V: TRBV29-1; DNA: TGCAGCGCGGGACAGGGCCTGGGGACTGAAGCTTTCTTT; CDR3: CSAGQGLGTEAFF
J: TRBJ2-1; size: -; D: TRBD2; V: TRBV6-2/TRBV6-3; DNA: TGTGCCAGCAGTACCCGGGAGGGCCTCGGTACTGAGCAGTTCTTC; CDR3: CASSTREGLGTEQFF
J: TRBJ1-2; size: few; D: -; V: TRBV5-1; DNA: TGCGCCAGCAGCCCAACAAACGGGGGGATTAACTATGGCTACACCTTC; CDR3: CASSPTNGGINYGYTF